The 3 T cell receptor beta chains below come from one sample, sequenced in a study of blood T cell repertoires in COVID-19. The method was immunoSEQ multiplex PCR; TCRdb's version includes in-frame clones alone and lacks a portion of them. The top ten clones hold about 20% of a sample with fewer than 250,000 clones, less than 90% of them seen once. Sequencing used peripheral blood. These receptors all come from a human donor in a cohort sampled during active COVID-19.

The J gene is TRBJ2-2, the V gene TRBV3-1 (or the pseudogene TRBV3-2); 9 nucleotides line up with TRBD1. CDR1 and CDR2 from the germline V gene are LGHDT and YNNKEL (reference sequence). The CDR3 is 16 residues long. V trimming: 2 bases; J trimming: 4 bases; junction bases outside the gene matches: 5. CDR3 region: CASSQSGTGITGELFF. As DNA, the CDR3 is TGTGCCAGCAGCCAATCCGGGACAGGGATCACCGGGGAGCTGTTTTTT.

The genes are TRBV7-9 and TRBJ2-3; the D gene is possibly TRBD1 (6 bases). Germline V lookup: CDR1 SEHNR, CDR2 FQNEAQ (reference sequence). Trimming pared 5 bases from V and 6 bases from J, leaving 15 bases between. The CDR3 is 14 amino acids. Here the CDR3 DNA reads TGTGCCAGCAGCACCGGGACCACAGGGGATACGCAGTATTTT. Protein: CASSTGTTGDTQYF.

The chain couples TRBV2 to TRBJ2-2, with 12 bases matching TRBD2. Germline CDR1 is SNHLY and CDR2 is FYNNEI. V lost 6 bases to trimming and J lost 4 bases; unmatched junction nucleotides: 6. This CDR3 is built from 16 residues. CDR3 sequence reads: CASRTSGGRSTGELFF. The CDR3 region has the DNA TGTGCCAGCAGAACTAGCGGGGGGCGCAGCACCGGGGAGCTGTTTTTT.